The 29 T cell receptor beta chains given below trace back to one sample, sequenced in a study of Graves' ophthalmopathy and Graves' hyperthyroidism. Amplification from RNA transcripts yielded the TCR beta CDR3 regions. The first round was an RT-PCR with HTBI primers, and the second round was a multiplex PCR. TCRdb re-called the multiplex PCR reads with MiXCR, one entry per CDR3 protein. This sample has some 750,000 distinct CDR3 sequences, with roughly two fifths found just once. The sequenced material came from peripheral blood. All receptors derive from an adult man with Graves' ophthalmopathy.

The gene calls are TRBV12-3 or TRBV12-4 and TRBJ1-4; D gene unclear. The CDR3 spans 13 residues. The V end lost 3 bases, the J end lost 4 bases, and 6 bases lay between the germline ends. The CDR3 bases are TGTGCCAGCAGTTTGCACAGTAATGAAAAACTGTTTTTT. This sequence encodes CASSLHSNEKLFF.

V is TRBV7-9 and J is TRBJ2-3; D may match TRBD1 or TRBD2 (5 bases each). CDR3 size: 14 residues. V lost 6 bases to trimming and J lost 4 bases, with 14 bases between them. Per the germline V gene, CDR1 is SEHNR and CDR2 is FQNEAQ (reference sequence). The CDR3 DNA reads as TGTGCCAGCAGACCGTCCGGGGCCGCAGATACGCAGTATTTT. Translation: CASRPSGAADTQYF.

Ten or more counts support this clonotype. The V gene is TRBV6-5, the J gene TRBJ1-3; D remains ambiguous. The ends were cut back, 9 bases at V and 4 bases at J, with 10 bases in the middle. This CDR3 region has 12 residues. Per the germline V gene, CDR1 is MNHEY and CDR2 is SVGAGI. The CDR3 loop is CARSSRGNTIYF. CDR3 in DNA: TGTGCCAGGTCGTCGCGCGGAAACACCATATATTTT.

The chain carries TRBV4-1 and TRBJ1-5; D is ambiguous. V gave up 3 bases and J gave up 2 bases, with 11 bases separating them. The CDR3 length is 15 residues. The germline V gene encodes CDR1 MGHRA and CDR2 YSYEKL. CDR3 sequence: CASSQSTRGNQPQHF. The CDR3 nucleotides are TGCGCCAGCAGCCAGTCGACCCGGGGCAATCAGCCCCAGCATTTT.

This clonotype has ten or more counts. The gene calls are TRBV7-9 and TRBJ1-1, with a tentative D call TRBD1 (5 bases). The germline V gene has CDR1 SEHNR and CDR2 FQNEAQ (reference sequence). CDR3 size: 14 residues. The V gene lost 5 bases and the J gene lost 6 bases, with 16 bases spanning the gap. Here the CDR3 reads CASSGDSDGAEAFF. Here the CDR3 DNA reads TGTGCCAGCAGCGGTGACAGCGATGGGGCTGAAGCTTTCTTT.

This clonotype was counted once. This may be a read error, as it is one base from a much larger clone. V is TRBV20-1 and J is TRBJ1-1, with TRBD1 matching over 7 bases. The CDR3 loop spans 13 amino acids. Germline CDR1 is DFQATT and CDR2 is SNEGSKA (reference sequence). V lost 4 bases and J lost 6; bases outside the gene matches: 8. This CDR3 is CSANRDSNAEAFF. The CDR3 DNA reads TGCAGTGCTAACCGGGACAGCAACGCTGAAGCTTTCTTT.

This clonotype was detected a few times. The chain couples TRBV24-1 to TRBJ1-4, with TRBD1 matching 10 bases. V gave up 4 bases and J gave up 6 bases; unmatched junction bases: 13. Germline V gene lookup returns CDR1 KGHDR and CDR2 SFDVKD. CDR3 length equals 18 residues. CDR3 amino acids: CATSDRRTGGGPHEKLFF. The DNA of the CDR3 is TGTGCCACCAGTGACCGAAGGACAGGGGGGGGGCCACATGAAAAACTGTTTTTT.

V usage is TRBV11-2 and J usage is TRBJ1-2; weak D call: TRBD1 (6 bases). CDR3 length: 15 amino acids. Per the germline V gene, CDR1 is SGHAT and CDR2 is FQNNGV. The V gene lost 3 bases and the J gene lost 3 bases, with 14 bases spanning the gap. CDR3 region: CASSFAGGAYYGYTF. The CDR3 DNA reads TGTGCCAGCAGCTTTGCGGGGGGCGCCTACTATGGCTACACCTTC.

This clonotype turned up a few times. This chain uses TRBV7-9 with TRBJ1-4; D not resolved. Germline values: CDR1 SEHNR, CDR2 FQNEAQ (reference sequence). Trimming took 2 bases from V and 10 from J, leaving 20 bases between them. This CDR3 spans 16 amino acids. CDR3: CASSLRVGREVGKLFF. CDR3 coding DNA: TGTGCCAGCAGCTTACGGGTCGGCCGGGAGGTCGGAAAACTGTTTTTT.

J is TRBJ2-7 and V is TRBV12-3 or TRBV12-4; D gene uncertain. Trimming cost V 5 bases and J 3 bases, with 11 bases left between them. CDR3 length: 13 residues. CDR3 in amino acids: CASSAPWDYEQYF. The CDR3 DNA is TGTGCCAGCAGTGCCCCATGGGACTACGAGCAGTACTTC.

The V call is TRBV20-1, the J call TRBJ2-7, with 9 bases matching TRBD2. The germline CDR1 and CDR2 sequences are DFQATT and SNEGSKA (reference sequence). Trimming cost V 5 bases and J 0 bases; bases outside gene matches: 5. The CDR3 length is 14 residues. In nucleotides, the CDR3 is TGCAGTGCTCGACTAGCGGAGAGCTCCTACGAGCAGTACTTC. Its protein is CSARLAESSYEQYF.

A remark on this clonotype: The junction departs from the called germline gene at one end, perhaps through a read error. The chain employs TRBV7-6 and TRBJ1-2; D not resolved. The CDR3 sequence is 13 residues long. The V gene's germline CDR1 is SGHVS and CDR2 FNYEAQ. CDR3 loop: CASSSGCGYGYTF. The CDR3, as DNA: TGCGCCAGTAGCTCGGGTTGCGGCTATGGCTACACCTTC.

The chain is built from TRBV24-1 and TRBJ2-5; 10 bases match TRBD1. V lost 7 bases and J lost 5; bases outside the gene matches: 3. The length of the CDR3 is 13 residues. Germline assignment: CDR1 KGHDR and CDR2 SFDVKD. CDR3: CATRGQGVETQYF. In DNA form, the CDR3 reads TGTGCCACCAGAGGACAGGGGGTGGAGACCCAGTACTTC.

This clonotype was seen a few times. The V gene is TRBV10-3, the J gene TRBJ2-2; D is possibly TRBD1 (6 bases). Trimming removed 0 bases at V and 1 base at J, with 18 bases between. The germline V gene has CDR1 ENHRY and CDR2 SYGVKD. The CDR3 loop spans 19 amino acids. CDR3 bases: TGTGCCATCAGTGAGTCGAAATTATCGAGACAGGTGAACACCGGGGAGCTGTTTTTT. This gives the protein CAISESKLSRQVNTGELFF.

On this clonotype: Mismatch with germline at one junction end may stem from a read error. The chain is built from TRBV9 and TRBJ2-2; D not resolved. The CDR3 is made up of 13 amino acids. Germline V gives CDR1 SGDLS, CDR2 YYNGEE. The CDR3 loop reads CASNVVGTGELFF. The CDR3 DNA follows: TGTGCCAGCAACGTAGTCGGCACCGGGGAGCTGTTTTTT.

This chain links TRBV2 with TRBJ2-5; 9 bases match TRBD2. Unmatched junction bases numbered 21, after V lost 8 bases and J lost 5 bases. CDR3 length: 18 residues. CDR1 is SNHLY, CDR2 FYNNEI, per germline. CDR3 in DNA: TGTGCCAGCGGTCCTAACTTCACCGGGACTAGCAGGGAGGAGACCCAGTACTTC. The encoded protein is CASGPNFTGTSREETQYF. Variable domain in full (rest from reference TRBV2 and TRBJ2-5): EPEVTQTPSHQVTQMGQEVILRCVPISNHLYFYWYRQILGQKVEFLVSFYNNEISEKSEIFDDQFSVERPDGSNFTLKIRSTKLEDSAMYFCASGPNFTGTSREETQYFGPGTRLLVL.

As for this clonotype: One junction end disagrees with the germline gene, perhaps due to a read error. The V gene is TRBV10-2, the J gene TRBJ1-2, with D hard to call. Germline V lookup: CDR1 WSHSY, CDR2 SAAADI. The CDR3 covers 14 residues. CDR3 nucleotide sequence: TGTGCCAGCAGTTACATTGGGGTTAACTATGGCTACACCTTC. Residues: CASSYIGVNYGYTF.

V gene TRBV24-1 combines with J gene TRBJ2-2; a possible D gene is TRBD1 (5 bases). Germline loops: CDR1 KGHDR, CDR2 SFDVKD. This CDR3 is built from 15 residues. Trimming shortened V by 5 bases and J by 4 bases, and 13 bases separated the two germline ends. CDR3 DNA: TGTGCCACCAGTGGACCCAGGGTTGGCACCGGGGAGCTGTTTTTT. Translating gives CATSGPRVGTGELFF.

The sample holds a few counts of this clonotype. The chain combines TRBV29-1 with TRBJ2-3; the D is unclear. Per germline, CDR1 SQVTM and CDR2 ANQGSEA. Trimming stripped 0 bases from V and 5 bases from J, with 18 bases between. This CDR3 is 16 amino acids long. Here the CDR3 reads CSVEDMPTTLGDTQYF. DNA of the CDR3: TGCAGCGTTGAAGATATGCCGACAACCCTGGGAGATACGCAGTATTTT.

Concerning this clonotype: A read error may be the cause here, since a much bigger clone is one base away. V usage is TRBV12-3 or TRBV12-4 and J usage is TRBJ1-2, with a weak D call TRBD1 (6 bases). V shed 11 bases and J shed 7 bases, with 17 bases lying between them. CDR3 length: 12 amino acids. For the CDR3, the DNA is TGTGCCGGCACCTCAGGGGAGACTGGCTACACCTTC. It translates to CAGTSGETGYTF.

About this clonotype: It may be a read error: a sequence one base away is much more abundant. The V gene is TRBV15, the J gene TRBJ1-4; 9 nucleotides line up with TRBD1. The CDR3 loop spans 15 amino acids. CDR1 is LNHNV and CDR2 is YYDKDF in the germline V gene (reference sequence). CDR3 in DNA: TGTGCCACCAGCGAGAGACAGGGGGTGAATGAAAAACTGCTTTTT. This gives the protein CATSERQGVNEKLLF.

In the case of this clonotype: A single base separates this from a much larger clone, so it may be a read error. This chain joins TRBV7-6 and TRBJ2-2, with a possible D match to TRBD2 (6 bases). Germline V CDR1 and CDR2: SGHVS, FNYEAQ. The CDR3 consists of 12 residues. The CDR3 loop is CASSATSGGLFF. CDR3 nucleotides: TGTGCCAGCAGCGCTACGTCCGGGGGGCTGTTTTTT.

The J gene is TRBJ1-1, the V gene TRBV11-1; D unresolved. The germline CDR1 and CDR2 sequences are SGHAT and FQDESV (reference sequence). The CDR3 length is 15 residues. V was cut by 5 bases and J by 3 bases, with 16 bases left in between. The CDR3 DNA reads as TGTGCCAGCAGCCACGGGTCAGCTCGGGACACTGAAGCTTTCTTT. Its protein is CASSHGSARDTEAFF.

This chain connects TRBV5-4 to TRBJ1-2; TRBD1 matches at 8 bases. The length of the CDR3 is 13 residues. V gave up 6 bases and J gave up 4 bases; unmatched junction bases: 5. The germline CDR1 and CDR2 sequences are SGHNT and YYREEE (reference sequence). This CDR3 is CASNTQGGYGYTF. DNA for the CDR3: TGTGCCAGCAACACACAGGGGGGCTATGGCTACACCTTC.

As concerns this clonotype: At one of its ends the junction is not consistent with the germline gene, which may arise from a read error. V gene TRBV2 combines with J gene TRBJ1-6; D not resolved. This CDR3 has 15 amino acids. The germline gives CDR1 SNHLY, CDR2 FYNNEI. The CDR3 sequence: CASSRNRVMNSPLYF. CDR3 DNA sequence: TGTGCCAGCAGTCGCAACCGGGTAATGAATTCACCCCTCTACTTT.

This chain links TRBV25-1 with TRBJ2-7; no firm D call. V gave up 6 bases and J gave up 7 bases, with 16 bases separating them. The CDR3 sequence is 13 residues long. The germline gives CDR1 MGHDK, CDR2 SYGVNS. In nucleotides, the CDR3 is TGTGCCAGCAGCCATGGGCTTTATGGGGAGCAGTACTTC. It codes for CASSHGLYGEQYF.

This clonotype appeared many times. The CDR3 nucleotides are TGTGCCATCCACAGGGACGGCACTGAAGCTTTCTTT. This gives the protein CAIHRDGTEAFF. This chain links TRBV12-3 or TRBV12-4 with TRBJ1-1; D may be TRBD1 (6 bases). The CDR3 spans 12 residues. Trimming cost V 10 bases and J 4 bases, with 13 bases left between them.

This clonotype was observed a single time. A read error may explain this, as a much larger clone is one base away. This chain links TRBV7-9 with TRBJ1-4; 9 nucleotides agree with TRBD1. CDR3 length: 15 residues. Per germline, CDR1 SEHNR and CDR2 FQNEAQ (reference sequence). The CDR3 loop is CARSLMGQGDEKLFF. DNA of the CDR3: TGTGCCCGCAGCTTAATGGGACAGGGAGATGAAAAACTGTTTTTT.

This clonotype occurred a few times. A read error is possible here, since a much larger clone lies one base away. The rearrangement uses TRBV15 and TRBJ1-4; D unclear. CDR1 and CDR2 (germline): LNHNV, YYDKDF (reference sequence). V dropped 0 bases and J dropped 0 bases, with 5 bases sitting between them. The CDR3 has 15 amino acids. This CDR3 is CATSREAATNEKLFF. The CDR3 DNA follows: TGTGCCACCAGCAGAGAGGCGGCAACTAATGAAAAACTGTTTTTT.